This T cell receptor (beta chain) is drawn from a study of spatial heterogeneity in lung cancer. Across the whole study: Sequenced follow-up PBMC samples came a median of about 24 months after resection, where available. Detection consistently captured more beta-chain sequences than alpha-chain sequences. Study results and limitations: Resection saw ubiquitous expanded tumor TCRs appear in blood more than follow-up did.

Time point given: blood at routine non-recurrence follow-up after resection. Unsorted tumor, nontumor lung tissue or cryopreserved PBMC supplied the whole RNA. TCRdb re-called the 5' RACE reads with MiXCR, one entry per CDR3 protein. The sample yields approximately 41,000 distinct CDR3 sequences, over 9.5% seen once. Germline V gene data show CDR1 as MNHEY and CDR2 as SMNVEV (reference sequence). Trimming removed 8 bases from V and 6 bases from J; junction bases left unmatched: 4. The CDR3 spans 13 residues. This clonotype ranks as medium-sized (0.01 to 0.1%). Its antigen remains unidentified. The starting material was PBMCs, obtained at follow-up. The TCR originated in a female donor with early-stage non-small cell lung cancer. V gene TRBV27 combines with J gene TRBJ2-3, with 11 bases aligning to TRBD2. This chain's CDR3 is CASGRTSGDTQYF. DNA of the CDR3: TGTGCCAGCGGCAGGACTAGCGGGGATACGCAGTATTTT.